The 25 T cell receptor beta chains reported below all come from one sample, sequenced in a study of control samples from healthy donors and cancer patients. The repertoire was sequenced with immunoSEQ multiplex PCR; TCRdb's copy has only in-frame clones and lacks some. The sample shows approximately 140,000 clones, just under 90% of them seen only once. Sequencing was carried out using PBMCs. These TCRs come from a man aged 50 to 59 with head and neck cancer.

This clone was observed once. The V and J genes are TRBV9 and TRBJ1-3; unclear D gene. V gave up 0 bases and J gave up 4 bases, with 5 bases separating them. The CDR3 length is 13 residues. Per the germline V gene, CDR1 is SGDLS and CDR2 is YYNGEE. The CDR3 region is CASSVVGGNTIYF. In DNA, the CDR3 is TGTGCCAGCAGCGTAGTAGGGGGAAACACCATATATTTT.

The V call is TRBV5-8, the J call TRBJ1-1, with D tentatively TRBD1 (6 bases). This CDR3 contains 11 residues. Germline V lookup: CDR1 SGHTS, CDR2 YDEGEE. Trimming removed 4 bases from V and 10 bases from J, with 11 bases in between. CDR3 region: CASSPGQIAFF. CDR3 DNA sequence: TGTGCCAGCAGCCCAGGACAGATAGCTTTCTTT.

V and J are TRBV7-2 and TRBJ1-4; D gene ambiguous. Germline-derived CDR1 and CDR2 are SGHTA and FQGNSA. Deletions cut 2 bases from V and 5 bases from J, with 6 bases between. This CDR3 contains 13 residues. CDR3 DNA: TGTGCCAGCAGCTTAAACAGAAATGAAAAACTGTTTTTT. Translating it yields CASSLNRNEKLFF.

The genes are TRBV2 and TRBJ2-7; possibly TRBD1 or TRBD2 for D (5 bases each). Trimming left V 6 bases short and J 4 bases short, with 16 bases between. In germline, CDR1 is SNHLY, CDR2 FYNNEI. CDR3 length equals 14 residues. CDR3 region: CASRSNPGGYEQYF. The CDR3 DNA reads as TGTGCCAGCAGATCAAACCCTGGGGGATACGAGCAGTACTTC.

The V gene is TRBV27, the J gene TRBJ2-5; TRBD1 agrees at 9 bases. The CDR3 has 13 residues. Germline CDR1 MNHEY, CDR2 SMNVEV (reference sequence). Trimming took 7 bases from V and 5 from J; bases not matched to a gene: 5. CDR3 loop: CASTRDRGETQYF. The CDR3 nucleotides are TGTGCCAGCACCCGAGACAGGGGGGAGACCCAGTACTTC.

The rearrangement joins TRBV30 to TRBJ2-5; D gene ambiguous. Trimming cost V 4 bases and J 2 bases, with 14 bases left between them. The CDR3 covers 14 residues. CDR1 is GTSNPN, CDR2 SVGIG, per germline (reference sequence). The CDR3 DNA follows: TGTGCCTGGACCCAAGGTCAGGAACAAGAGACCCAGTACTTC. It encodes CAWTQGQEQETQYF.

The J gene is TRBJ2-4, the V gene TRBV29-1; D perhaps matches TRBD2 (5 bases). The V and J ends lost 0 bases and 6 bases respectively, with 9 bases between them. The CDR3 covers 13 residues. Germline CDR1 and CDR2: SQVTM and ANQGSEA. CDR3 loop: CSVEERVPNIQYF. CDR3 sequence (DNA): TGCAGCGTTGAAGAGCGGGTCCCAAACATTCAGTACTTC.

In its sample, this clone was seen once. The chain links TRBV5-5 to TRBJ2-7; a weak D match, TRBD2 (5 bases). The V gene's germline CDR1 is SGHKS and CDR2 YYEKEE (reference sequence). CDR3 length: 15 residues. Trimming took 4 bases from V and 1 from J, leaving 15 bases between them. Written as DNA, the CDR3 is TGTGCCAGCAGCCTCGACCCAAGCGGATCCTACGAGCAGTACTTC. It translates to CASSLDPSGSYEQYF.

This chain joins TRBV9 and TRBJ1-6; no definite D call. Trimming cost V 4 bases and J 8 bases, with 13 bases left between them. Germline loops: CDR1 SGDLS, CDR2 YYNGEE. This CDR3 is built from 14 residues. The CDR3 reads CASSPATGDSPLHF. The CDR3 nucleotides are TGTGCCAGCAGCCCAGCTACTGGGGATTCACCCCTCCACTTT.

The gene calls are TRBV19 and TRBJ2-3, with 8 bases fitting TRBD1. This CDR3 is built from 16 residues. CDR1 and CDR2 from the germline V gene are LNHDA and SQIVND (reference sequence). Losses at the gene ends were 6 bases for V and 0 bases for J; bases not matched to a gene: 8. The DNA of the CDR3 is TGTGCCAGTAGCAGGGGGCGCTTCGTCAGCACAGATACGCAGTATTTT. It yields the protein CASSRGRFVSTDTQYF.

CDR3 sequence reads: CASSLAGATEAFF. The CDR3 nucleotides read TGTGCCAGCAGCTTGGCAGGGGCCACTGAAGCTTTCTTT. This sequence joins TRBV5-8 and TRBJ1-1; the D gene is possibly TRBD1 (6 bases). The germline V and J ends were trimmed by 0 bases and 4 bases, with 7 bases remaining between them. This CDR3 comprises 13 residues. Germline CDR1 SGHTS, CDR2 YDEGEE.

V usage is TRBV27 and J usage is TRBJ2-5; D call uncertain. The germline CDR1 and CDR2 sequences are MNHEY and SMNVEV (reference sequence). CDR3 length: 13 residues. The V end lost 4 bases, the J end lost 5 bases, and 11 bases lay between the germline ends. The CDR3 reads CASSYARRETQYF. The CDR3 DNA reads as TGTGCCAGCAGTTATGCCCGGCGGGAGACCCAGTACTTC.

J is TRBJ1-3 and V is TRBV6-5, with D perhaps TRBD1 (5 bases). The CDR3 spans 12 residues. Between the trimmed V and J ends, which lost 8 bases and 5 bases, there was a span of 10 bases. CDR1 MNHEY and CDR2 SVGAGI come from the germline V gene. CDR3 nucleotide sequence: TGTGCCAGCGAGCCAGGGAGAAACACCATATATTTT. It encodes CASEPGRNTIYF.

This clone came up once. The CDR3 bases are TGTGCCAGCGGGAGGACAGGGGTGAACACTGAAGCTTTCTTT. Translated: CASGRTGVNTEAFF. This rearrangement joins TRBV5-6 to TRBJ1-1; 9 nucleotides line up with TRBD1. CDR3 size: 14 residues. The V segment lost 7 bases and the J segment 0 bases; nucleotides outside the gene matches: 4. Germline CDR1 reads SGHDT; CDR2 reads YYEEEE.

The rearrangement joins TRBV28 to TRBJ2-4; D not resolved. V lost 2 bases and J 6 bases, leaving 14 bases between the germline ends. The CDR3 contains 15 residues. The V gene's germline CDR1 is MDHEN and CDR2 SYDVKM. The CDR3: CASSLPGVPGNIQYF. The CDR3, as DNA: TGTGCCAGCAGTTTACCCGGAGTCCCCGGAAACATTCAGTACTTC.

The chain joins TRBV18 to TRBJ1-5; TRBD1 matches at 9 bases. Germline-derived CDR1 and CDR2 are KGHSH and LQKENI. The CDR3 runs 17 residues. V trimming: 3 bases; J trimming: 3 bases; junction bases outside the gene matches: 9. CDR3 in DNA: TGTGCCAGCTCACCCCAGCCGGGACAGGGCATCAATCAGCCCCAGCATTTT. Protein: CASSPQPGQGINQPQHF.

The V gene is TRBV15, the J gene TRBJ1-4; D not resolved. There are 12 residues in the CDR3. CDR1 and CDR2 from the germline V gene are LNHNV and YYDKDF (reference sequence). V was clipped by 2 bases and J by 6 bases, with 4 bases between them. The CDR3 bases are TGTGCCACCAGCAGACAGGATGAAAAACTGTTTTTT. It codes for CATSRQDEKLFF.

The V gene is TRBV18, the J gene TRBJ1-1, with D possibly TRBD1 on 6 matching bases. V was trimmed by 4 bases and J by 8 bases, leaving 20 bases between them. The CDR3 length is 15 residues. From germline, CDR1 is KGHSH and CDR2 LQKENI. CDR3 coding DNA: TGTGCCAGCTCACGGGCTGGGGGGCCCGGTGCAGAAGCTTTCTTT. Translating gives CASSRAGGPGAEAFF.

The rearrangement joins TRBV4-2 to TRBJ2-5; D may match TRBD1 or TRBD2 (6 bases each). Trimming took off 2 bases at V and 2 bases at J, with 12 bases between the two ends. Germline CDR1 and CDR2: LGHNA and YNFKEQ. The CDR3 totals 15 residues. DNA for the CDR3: TGTGCCAGCAGCCAAACTAGGGGGGCTCAAGAGACCCAGTACTTC. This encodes CASSQTRGAQETQYF.

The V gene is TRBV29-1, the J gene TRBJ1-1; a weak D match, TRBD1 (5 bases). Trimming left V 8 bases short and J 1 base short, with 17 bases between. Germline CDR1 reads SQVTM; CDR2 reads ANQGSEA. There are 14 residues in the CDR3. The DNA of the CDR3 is TGCAGCTCCGAGCGGGATGGGGCGAACACTGAAGCTTTCTTT. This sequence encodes CSSERDGANTEAFF. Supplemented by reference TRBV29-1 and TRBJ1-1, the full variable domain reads SAVISQKPSRDICQRGTSLTIQCQVDSQVTMMFWYRQQPGQSLTLIATANQGSEATYESGFVIDKFPISRPNLTFSTLTVSNMSPEDSSIYLCSSERDGANTEAFFGQGTRLTVV.

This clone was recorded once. Here the CDR3 DNA reads TGTGCCAGCAGTTTATGGGCTGGACAGGGGAACGAGCAGTACTTC. It translates to CASSLWAGQGNEQYF. J is TRBJ2-7 and V is TRBV28, with TRBD1 matching 9 bases. With V trimmed by 0 bases and J by 5 bases, 5 bases remained unmatched. Germline loops: CDR1 MDHEN, CDR2 SYDVKM. CDR3 length: 15 amino acids.

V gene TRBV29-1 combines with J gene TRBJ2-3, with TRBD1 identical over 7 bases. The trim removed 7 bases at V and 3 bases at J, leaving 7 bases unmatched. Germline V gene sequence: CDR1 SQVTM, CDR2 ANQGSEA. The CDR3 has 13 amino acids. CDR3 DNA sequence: TGCAGCGCGAGGGGGCGCTTAACAGATACGCAGTATTTT. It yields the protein CSARGRLTDTQYF.

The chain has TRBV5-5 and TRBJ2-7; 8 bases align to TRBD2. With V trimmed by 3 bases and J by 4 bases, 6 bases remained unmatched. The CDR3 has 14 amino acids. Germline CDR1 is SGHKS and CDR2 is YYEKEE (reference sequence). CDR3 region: CASSSPGLVYEQYF. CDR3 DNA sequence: TGTGCCAGCAGCTCTCCGGGACTAGTGTACGAGCAGTACTTC.

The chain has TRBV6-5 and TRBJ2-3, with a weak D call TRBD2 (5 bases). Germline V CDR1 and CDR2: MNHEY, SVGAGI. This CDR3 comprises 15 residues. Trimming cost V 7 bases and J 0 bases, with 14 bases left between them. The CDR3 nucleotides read TGTGCCAGCAATGCGGGTATCCCCAGCACAGATACGCAGTATTTT. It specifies CASNAGIPSTDTQYF.

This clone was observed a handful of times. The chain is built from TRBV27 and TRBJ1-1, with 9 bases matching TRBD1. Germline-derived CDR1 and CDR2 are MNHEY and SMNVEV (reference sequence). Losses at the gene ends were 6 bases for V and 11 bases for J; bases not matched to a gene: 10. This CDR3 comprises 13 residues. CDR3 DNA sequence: TGTGCCAGCAGAGCTACAGGGGGCGCCTCGGCTTTCTTT. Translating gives CASRATGGASAFF.